The 29 T cell receptor beta chains below were found in one sample sequenced in a study of somatic mutations in cytotoxic T cells in rheumatoid arthritis. TCRdb's copy holds only in-frame clones and misses some; the assay was immunoSEQ multiplex PCR. The data contain some 10,000 clones, about 81% of them singletons. Material for sequencing was CD8+ T cells sorted from blood. The source is a woman aged 45-59 years in good health.

This chain connects TRBV28 to TRBJ2-7, with D maybe TRBD1 (7 bases). Germline CDR1 is MDHEN and CDR2 is SYDVKM. V was cut by 7 bases and J by 2 bases, with 15 bases left in between. The CDR3 is made up of 14 amino acids. The CDR3 here is CASTSAGGTYEQYF. The CDR3 DNA reads as TGTGCCAGCACCTCCGCAGGGGGGACCTACGAGCAGTACTTC.

The chain is built from TRBV19 and TRBJ1-2; the D is unclear. CDR1 and CDR2 from the germline V gene are LNHDA and SQIVND (reference sequence). The CDR3 sequence is 14 residues long. V lost 7 bases and J 0 bases, leaving 12 bases between the germline ends. CDR3 region: CASMERASNYGYTF. The DNA for the CDR3 is TGTGCCAGTATGGAGAGGGCGTCTAACTATGGCTACACCTTC.

The rearrangement links TRBV10-1 to TRBJ2-7; D remains unclear. The germline CDR1 and CDR2 sequences are WNHNN and SYGVQD (reference sequence). This CDR3 is 12 amino acids long. The germline V and J ends were trimmed by 2 bases and 1 base, with 3 bases remaining between them. This chain's CDR3 is CASSETSYEQYF. The CDR3 DNA reads TGCGCCAGCAGTGAGACTTCCTACGAGCAGTACTTC.

The V gene is TRBV27, the J gene TRBJ2-3; 11 positions agree with TRBD1. From germline, CDR1 is MNHEY and CDR2 SMNVEV (reference sequence). Trimming removed 3 bases from V and 6 bases from J; junction bases left unmatched: 8. This CDR3 contains 16 residues. CDR3 loop: CASSFWGQGEWDTQYF. CDR3 sequence (DNA): TGTGCCAGCAGTTTTTGGGGACAGGGGGAGTGGGATACGCAGTATTTT.

The J gene is TRBJ1-2, the V gene TRBV7-2, with D unclear. Germline assignment: CDR1 SGHTA and CDR2 FQGNSA. V lost 1 base and J 3 bases, leaving 12 bases between the germline ends. The CDR3 is 15 residues long. The chain's CDR3 is CASSLEPGSDYGYTF. As DNA, the CDR3 is TGTGCCAGCAGCTTAGAACCGGGATCGGACTATGGCTACACCTTC.

The V gene is TRBV6-1, the J gene TRBJ2-4; perhaps TRBD2 as D (6 bases). Germline assignment: CDR1 MNHNS and CDR2 SASEGT. Between the trimmed V and J ends, which lost 7 bases and 9 bases, there was a span of 10 bases. The CDR3 spans 11 residues. CDR3 in DNA: TGTGCCAGCATGGGGGGTCTCATTCAGTACTTC. Translated: CASMGGLIQYF.

In this sample, this clone turned up once. CDR3 sequence: CASSLGTNTGELFF. The DNA for the CDR3 is TGCGCCAGCAGCTTGGGGACAAACACCGGGGAGCTGTTTTTT. This sequence joins TRBV5-1 and TRBJ2-2, with a possible D match to TRBD1 (5 bases). With 0 bases removed from V and 2 bases from J, the gap between germline ends came to 5 bases. Germline CDR1 reads SGHRS; CDR2 reads YFSETQ. This CDR3 has 14 residues. The full variable domain, completed using reference TRBV5-1 and TRBJ2-2, is KAGVTQTPRYLIKTRGQQVTLSCSPISGHRSVSWYQQTPGQGLQFLFEYFSETQRNKGNFPGRFSGRQFSNSRSEMNVSTLELGDSALYLCASSLGTNTGELFFGEGSRLTVL.

The rearrangement joins TRBV15 to TRBJ2-5; TRBD2 aligns across 7 bases. The V gene end was trimmed by 0 bases and the J gene end by 5 bases; junction bases not matched to a gene: 12. Germline V CDR1 and CDR2: LNHNV, YYDKDF (reference sequence). This CDR3 has 17 amino acids. The CDR3 DNA reads TGTGCCACCAGCAGAGAAGATGGGGGAGGGCCCGGGGAGACCCAGTACTTC. This translates into CATSREDGGGPGETQYF.

This clone was recorded only once. The J gene is TRBJ2-7, the V gene TRBV5-1, with 13 bases fitting TRBD2. The CDR3 is 15 residues long. The germline gives CDR1 SGHRS, CDR2 YFSETQ. J was trimmed by 3 bases and V by 4 bases; bases with no gene match: 4. CDR3 sequence reads: CASSLGTSGVYEQYF. Here the CDR3 DNA reads TGCGCCAGCAGCCTCGGGACTAGCGGGGTCTACGAGCAGTACTTC.

The chain has TRBV9 and TRBJ1-1; tentatively, D is TRBD1 (5 bases). CDR3 length equals 14 residues. The ends were cut back, 0 bases at V and 1 base at J, with 7 bases in the middle. Germline V gives CDR1 SGDLS, CDR2 YYNGEE. CDR3 DNA sequence: TGTGCCAGCAGCGTAGAACAGGCGAACACTGAAGCTTTCTTT. Protein sequence: CASSVEQANTEAFF.

This clone is a singleton in its sample. The rearrangement uses TRBV12-2 and TRBJ1-6. TRBV12-2 is a recognized pseudogene. The length of the CDR3 is 14 residues. CDR3: CASRCGGGNSPLHF. The CDR3 coding sequence is TGTGCAAGTCGCTGCGGGGGGGGGAATTCACCCCTCCACTTT.

CDR3 in amino acids: CASSLGLNGAEAFF. The CDR3 region has the DNA TGTGCCAGCAGCTTAGGGCTGAATGGAGCTGAAGCTTTCTTT. This rearrangement joins TRBV11-2 to TRBJ1-1; D uncertain. Trimming cost V 1 base and J 6 bases, with 12 bases left between them. The CDR3 extends over 14 amino acids. The germline V gene encodes CDR1 SGHAT and CDR2 FQNNGV.

J is TRBJ1-2 and V is TRBV6-5; 11 nucleotides line up with TRBD1. From germline, CDR1 is MNHEY and CDR2 SVGAGI. The CDR3 covers 14 residues. V shed 4 bases and J 8 bases; nucleotides not matched to a gene: 6. In DNA form, the CDR3 reads TGTGCCAGCAGTTGGACAGGGGGCGCGAGGGGCTACACCTTC. It yields the protein CASSWTGGARGYTF.

The chain joins TRBV28 to TRBJ2-5; 11 positions agree with TRBD2. TRBJ2-7 explains the end of the DNA better; the J call may be wrong. The CDR3 contains 17 residues. Germline values: CDR1 MDHEN, CDR2 SYDVKM. CDR3 amino acids: CASSLGASGRFSYEQYF. The CDR3, as DNA: TGTGCCAGCAGTTTAGGGGCTAGCGGGAGGTTCTCCTACGAGCAGTACTTC.

J is TRBJ1-1 and V is TRBV19, with a tentative D call TRBD1 (5 bases). The germline V gene encodes CDR1 LNHDA and CDR2 SQIVND (reference sequence). The CDR3 spans 14 residues. V dropped 3 bases and J dropped 4 bases, with 12 bases sitting between them. In DNA form, the CDR3 reads TGTGCCAGTAGTATCAACCAGGGTAGCACTGAAGCTTTCTTT. This sequence encodes CASSINQGSTEAFF.

V is TRBV2 and J is TRBJ2-1, with unresolved D. The germline gives CDR1 SNHLY, CDR2 FYNNEI. The V and J ends lost 7 bases and 2 bases respectively, with 3 bases between them. The CDR3 runs 11 residues. CDR3 nucleotides: TGTGCCAGCATTACCTACAATGAGCAGTTCTTC. Its protein product is CASITYNEQFF. Filled out from reference TRBV2 and TRBJ2-1, the complete variable domain reads EPEVTQTPSHQVTQMGQEVILRCVPISNHLYFYWYRQILGQKVEFLVSFYNNEISEKSEIFDDQFSVERPDGSNFTLKIRSTKLEDSAMYFCASITYNEQFFGPGTRLTVL.

In this sample, this clone turned up a few times. This chain's CDR3 is CAITTPQGGGEQFF. The CDR3 DNA follows: TGTGCCATCACCACACCTCAGGGAGGAGGTGAGCAGTTCTTC. The chain is built from TRBV10-3 and TRBJ2-1; weak D call: TRBD2 (6 bases). V lost 7 bases to trimming and J lost 9 bases, with 19 bases between them. The V gene's germline CDR1 is ENHRY and CDR2 SYGVKD. The CDR3 length is 14 residues.

This chain joins TRBV4-1 and TRBJ2-7, with 8 bases aligning to TRBD2. The V and J ends lost 0 bases and 0 bases, in that order; junction bases with no gene match: 4. Germline V gene sequence: CDR1 MGHRA, CDR2 YSYEKL. This CDR3 has 16 amino acids. The CDR3 DNA follows: TGCGCCAGCAGCCAAGAGCCGGGGGGGCGCTCCTACGAGCAGTACTTC. This encodes CASSQEPGGRSYEQYF.

This chain links TRBV19 with TRBJ2-7; tentatively, D is TRBD2 (6 bases). The ends were cut back, 3 bases at V and 0 bases at J, with 9 bases in the middle. Germline V gives CDR1 LNHDA, CDR2 SQIVND (reference sequence). CDR3 length equals 14 residues. The chain's CDR3 is CASSIAGSSYEQYF. The CDR3 DNA is TGTGCCAGTAGTATTGCCGGGAGCTCCTACGAGCAGTACTTC.

Judged by abundance, this clone is medium-sized. The rearrangement uses TRBV10-3 and TRBJ2-6; D is unclear. With 0 bases removed from V and 1 base from J, the gap between germline ends came to 10 bases. Germline CDR1 is ENHRY and CDR2 is SYGVKD. The CDR3 consists of 17 residues. The CDR3 sequence: CAISESYSSSGANVLTF. In DNA, the CDR3 is TGTGCCATCAGTGAGTCGTATAGTAGTTCTGGGGCCAACGTCCTGACTTTC.

V usage is TRBV29-1 and J usage is TRBJ2-3; TRBD2 matches at 11 bases. The germline V gene encodes CDR1 SQVTM and CDR2 ANQGSEA. Trimming removed 5 bases from V and 0 bases from J; junction bases left unmatched: 10. This CDR3 contains 17 residues. The DNA of the CDR3 is TGCAGCGTTAAACTAGCGGGAGTCAGGAAAAGCACAGATACGCAGTATTTT. This gives the protein CSVKLAGVRKSTDTQYF.

The rearrangement uses TRBV20-1 and TRBJ2-7; unclear D gene. The CDR3 has 10 residues. Per the germline V gene, CDR1 is DFQATT and CDR2 is SNEGSKA (reference sequence). V lost 2 bases, J lost 6 bases, and 5 bases lay in between. The CDR3: CSARSGEQYF. The CDR3 DNA follows: TGCAGTGCTAGATCCGGCGAGCAGTACTTC.

This chain connects TRBV7-2 to TRBJ2-5; a possible D gene is TRBD2 (5 bases). This CDR3 is 15 amino acids long. V lost 2 bases and J lost 5, with 15 bases in between. Germline CDR1 is SGHTA and CDR2 is FQGNSA. The chain's CDR3 is CASSLLWTRGETQYF. Written as DNA, the CDR3 is TGTGCCAGCAGCTTATTGTGGACCCGAGGGGAGACCCAGTACTTC. The variable domain in full, with the rest retrieved from reference TRBV7-2 and TRBJ2-5, is GAGVSQSPSNKVTEKGKDVELRCDPISGHTALYWYRQSLGQGLEFLIYFQGNSAPDKSGLPSDRFSAERTGGSVSTLTIQRTQQEDSAVYLCASSLLWTRGETQYFGPGTRLLVL.

The chain links TRBV6-1 to TRBJ2-1; 15 positions match TRBD2. The CDR3 contains 14 residues. From germline, CDR1 is MNHNS and CDR2 SASEGT. V lost 0 bases to trimming and J lost 15 bases; unmatched junction nucleotides: 3. The CDR3 spells CASSEAGTSGRTFF. CDR3 bases: TGTGCCAGCAGTGAAGCTGGGACTAGCGGGAGGACGTTCTTC.

This chain links TRBV28 with TRBJ1-4, with 9 bases lining up with TRBD1. V shed 3 bases, J shed 1 base, and the junction held 12 bases outside the gene matches. CDR1 and CDR2 from the germline V gene are MDHEN and SYDVKM. The CDR3 totals 19 residues. In nucleotides, the CDR3 is TGTGCCAGCAGTTTTGACCGCGGGACAGGGTTTGGAACTAATGAAAAACTGTTTTTT. Translated, it gives CASSFDRGTGFGTNEKLFF.

The chain is built from TRBV5-1 and TRBJ1-2, with 7 bases lining up with TRBD1. The CDR3 spans 19 residues. V lost 1 base to trimming and J lost 2 bases; unmatched junction nucleotides: 17. Germline V gene data show CDR1 as SGHRS and CDR2 as YFSETQ. CDR3 amino acids: CASSLSTPGTEFPNYGYTF. Written as DNA, the CDR3 is TGCGCCAGCAGCTTGTCCACTCCCGGGACAGAATTCCCCAACTATGGCTACACCTTC.

CDR3 nucleotides: TGTGCCAGCAGCCCTCGGACTAGCGGACACAATGAGCAGTTCTTC. It encodes CASSPRTSGHNEQFF. The chain couples TRBV9 to TRBJ2-1, with TRBD2 matching 10 bases. Germline V gene sequence: CDR1 SGDLS, CDR2 YYNGEE. V lost 4 bases and J lost 5; bases outside the gene matches: 6. The CDR3 contains 15 residues. Full variable domain (outside the CDR3, taken from reference TRBV9 and TRBJ2-1): DSGVTQTPKHLITATGQRVTLRCSPRSGDLSVYWYQQSLDQGLQFLIQYYNGEERAKGNILERFSAQQFPDLHSELNLSSLELGDSALYFCASSPRTSGHNEQFFGPGTRLTVL.

The chain is built from TRBV15 and TRBJ2-5; 9 bases map to TRBD1. With the DNA end fitting TRBJ2-7 better, the J assignment may be wrong. CDR3 length: 16 residues. Per germline, CDR1 LNHNV and CDR2 YYDKDF (reference sequence). CDR3 DNA sequence: TGTGCCACCAGCACCCTGACAGGGGGGCCCACCTACGAGCAGTACTTC. This codes for CATSTLTGGPTYEQYF.

By frequency in the sample, this clone is medium-sized. The chain recombines TRBV5-1 with TRBJ2-1, with 8 positions matching TRBD1. Per the germline V gene, CDR1 is SGHRS and CDR2 is YFSETQ. CDR3 size: 13 residues. Germline trimming cut 0 bases from V and 7 bases from J; bases unmatched to any gene: 0. CDR3: CASSLDRGNEQFF. The CDR3, as DNA: TGCGCCAGCAGCTTGGACAGGGGGAATGAGCAGTTCTTC.